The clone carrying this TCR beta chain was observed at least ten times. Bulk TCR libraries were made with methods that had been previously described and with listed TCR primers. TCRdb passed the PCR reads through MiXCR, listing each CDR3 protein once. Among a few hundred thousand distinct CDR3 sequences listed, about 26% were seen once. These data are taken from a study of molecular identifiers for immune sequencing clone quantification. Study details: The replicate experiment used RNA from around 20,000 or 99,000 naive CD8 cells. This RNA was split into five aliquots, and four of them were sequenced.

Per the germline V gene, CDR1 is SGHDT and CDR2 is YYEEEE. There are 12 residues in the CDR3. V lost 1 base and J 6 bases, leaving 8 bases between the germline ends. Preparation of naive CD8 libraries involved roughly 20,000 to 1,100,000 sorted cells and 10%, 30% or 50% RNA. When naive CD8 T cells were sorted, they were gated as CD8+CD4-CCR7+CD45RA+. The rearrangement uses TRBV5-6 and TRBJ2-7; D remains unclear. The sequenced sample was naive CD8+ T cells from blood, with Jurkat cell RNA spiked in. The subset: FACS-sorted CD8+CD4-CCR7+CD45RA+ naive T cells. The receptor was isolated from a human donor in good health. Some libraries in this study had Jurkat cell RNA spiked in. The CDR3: CASSLIGSEQYF. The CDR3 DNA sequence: TGTGCCAGCAGCTTGATTGGTTCCGAGCAGTACTTC.